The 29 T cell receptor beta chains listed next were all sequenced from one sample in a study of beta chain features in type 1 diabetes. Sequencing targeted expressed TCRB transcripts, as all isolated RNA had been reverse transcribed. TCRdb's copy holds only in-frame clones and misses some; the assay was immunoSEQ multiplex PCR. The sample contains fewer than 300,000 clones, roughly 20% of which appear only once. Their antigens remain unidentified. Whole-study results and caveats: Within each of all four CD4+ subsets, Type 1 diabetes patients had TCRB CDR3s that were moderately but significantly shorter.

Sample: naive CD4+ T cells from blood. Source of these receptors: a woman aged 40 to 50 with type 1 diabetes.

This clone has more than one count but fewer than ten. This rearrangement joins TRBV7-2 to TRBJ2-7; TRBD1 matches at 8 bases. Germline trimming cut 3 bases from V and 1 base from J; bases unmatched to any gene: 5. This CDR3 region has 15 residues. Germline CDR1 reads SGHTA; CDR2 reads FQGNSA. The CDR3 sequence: CASSFTQGASYEQYF. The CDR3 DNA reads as TGTGCCAGCAGCTTCACTCAGGGGGCGTCCTACGAGCAGTACTTC.

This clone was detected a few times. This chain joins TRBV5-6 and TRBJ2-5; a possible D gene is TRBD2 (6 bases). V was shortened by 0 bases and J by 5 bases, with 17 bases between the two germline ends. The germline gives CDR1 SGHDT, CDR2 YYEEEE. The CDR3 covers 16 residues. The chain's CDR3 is CASSLDAPFGGETQYF. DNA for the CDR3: TGTGCCAGCAGCTTGGACGCACCATTCGGAGGGGAGACCCAGTACTTC.

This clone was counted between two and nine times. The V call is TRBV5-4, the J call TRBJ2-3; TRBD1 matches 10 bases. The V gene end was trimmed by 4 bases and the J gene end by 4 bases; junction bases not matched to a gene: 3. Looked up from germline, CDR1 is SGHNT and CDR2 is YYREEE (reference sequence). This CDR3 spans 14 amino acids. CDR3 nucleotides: TGTGCCAGCAGCCCCGGACAGGGGGCAGATACGCAGTATTTT. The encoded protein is CASSPGQGADTQYF.

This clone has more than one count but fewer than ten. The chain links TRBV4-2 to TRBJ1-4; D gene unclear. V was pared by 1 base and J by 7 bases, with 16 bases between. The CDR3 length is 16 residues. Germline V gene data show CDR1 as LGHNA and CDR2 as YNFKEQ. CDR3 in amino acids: CASSQALSGWGEKLFF. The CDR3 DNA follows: TGTGCCAGCAGCCAAGCTTTATCGGGGTGGGGTGAAAAACTGTTTTTT.

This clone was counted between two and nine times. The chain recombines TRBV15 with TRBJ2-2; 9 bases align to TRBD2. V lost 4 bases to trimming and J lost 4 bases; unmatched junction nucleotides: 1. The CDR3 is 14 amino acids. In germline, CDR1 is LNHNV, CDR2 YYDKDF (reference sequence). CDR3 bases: TGTGCCACCAGCATTAGCGGGGGCACCGGGGAGCTGTTTTTT. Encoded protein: CATSISGGTGELFF.

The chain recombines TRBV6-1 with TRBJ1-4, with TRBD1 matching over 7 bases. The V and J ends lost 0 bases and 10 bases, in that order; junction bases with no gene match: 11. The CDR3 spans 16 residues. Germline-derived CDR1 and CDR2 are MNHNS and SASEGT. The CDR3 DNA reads TGTGCCAGCAGTGAAGCGCTTCCAACAGGGACAGCAAAACTGTTTTTT. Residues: CASSEALPTGTAKLFF.

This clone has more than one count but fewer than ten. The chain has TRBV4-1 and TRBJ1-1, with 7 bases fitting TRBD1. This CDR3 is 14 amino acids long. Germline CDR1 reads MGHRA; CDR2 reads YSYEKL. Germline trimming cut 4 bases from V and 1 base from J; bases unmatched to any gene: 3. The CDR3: CASSPRQGNTEAFF. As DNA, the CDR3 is TGCGCCAGCAGCCCCCGACAGGGGAACACTGAAGCTTTCTTT.

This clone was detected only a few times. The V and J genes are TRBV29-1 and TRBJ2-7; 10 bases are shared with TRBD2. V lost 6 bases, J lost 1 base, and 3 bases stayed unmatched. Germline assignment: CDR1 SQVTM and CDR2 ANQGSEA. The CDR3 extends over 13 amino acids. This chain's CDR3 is CSVRAGGSYEQYF. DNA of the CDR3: TGCAGCGTACGAGCGGGAGGGTCCTACGAGCAGTACTTC.

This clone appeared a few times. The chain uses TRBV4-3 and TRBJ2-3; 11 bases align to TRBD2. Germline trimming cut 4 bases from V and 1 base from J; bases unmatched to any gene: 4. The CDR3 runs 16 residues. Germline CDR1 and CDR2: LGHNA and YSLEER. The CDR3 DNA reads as TGCGCCAGCAGCCGCGAACTAGCGGGAGGCACAGATACGCAGTATTTT. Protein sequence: CASSRELAGGTDTQYF.

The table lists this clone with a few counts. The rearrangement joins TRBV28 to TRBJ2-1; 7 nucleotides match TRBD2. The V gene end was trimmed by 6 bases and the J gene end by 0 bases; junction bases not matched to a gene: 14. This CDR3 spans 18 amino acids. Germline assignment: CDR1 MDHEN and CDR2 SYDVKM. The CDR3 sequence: CASSLPYGGGSSYNEQFF. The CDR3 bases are TGTGCCAGCAGCCTCCCCTATGGGGGAGGGAGCTCCTACAATGAGCAGTTCTTC. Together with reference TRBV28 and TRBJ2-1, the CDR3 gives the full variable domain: DVKVTQSSRYLVKRTGEKVFLECVQDMDHENMFWYRQDPGLGLRLIYFSYDVKMKEKGDIPEGYSVSREKKERFSLILESASTNQTSMYLCASSLPYGGGSSYNEQFFGPGTRLTVL.

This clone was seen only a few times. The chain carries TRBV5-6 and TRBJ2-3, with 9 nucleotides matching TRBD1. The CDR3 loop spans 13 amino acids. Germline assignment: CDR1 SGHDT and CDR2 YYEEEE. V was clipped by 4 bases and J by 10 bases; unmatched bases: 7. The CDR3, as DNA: TGTGCCAGCAGCCTGGGACAGGGAATGTCGCAGTATTTT. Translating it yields CASSLGQGMSQYF.

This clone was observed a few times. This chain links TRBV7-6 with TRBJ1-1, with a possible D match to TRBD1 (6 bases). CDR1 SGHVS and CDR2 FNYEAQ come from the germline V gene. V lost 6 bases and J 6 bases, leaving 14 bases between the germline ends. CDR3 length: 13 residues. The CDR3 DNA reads TGTGCCAGCAGGATGGGGGCCGGGGCTGAAGCTTTCTTT. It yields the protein CASRMGAGAEAFF. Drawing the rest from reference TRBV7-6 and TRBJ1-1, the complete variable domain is GAGVSQSPRYKVTKRGQDVALRCDPISGHVSLYWYRQALGQGPEFLTYFNYEAQQDKSGLPNDRFSAERPEGSISTLTIQRTEQRDSAMYRCASRMGAGAEAFFGQGTRLTVV.

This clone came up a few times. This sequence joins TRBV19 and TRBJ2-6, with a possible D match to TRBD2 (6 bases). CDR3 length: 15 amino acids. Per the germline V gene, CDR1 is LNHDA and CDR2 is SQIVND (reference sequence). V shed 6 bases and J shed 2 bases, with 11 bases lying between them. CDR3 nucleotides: TGTGCCAGTAGCTGGAGGGTGACTGGGGCCAACGTCCTGACTTTC. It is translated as CASSWRVTGANVLTF.

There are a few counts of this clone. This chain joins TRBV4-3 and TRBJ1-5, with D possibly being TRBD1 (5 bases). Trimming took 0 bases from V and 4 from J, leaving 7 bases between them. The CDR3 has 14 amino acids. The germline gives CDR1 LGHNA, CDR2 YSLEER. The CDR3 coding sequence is TGCGCCAGCAGCCAAGAGGAGGGGAATCAGCCCCAGCATTTT. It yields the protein CASSQEEGNQPQHF.

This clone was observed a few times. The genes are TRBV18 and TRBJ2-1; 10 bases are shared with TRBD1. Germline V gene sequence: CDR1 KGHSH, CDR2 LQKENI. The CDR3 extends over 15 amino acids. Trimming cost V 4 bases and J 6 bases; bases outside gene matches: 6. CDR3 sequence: CASSLGTGATNEQFF. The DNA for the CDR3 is TGTGCCAGCTCACTCGGGACAGGGGCCACCAATGAGCAGTTCTTC.

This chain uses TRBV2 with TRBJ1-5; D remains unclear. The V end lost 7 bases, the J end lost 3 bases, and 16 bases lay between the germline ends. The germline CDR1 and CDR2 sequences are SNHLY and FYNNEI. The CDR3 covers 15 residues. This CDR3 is CASTSGGGPNQPQHF. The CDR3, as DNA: TGTGCCAGCACCTCTGGAGGAGGGCCCAATCAGCCCCAGCATTTT.

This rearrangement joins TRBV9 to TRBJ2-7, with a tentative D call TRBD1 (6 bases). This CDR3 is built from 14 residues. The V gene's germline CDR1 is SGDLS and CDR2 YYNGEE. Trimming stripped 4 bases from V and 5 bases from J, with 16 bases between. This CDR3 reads CASSPEQGPNEQYF. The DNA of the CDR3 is TGTGCCAGCAGCCCAGAACAGGGACCCAACGAGCAGTACTTC.

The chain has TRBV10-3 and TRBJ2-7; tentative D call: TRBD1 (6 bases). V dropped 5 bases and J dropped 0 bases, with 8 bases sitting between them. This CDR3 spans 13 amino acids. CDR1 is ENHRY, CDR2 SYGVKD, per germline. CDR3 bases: TGTGCCATCAGTCCGACAGGCTCCTACGAGCAGTACTTC. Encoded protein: CAISPTGSYEQYF.

CDR3 amino acids: CASSFGLTTDTQYF. The CDR3 DNA reads as TGTGCCAGCAGCTTTGGACTAACAACAGATACGCAGTATTTT. The rearrangement joins TRBV7-3 to TRBJ2-3; D is possibly TRBD2 (6 bases). In germline, CDR1 is SGHTA, CDR2 FQGTGA. The CDR3 is 14 amino acids. V lost 3 bases and J 3 bases, leaving 10 bases between the germline ends.

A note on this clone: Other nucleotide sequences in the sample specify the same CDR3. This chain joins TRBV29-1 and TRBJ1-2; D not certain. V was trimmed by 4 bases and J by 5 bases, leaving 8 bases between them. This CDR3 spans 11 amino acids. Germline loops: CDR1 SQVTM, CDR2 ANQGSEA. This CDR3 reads CSVGGGYGYTF. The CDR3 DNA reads TGCAGCGTTGGGGGAGGGTATGGCTACACCTTC.

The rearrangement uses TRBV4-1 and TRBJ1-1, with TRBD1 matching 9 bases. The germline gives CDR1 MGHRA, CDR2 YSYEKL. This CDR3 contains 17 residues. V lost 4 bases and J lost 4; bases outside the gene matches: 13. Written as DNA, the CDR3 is TGCGCCAGCAGCCCTTCGGGACAGGGCGCCAAGGGCACTGAAGCTTTCTTT. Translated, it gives CASSPSGQGAKGTEAFF.

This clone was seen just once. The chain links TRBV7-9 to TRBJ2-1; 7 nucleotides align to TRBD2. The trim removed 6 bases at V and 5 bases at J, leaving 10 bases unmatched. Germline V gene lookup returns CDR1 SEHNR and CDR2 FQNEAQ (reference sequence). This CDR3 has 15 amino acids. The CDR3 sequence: CASSPLALSNNEQFF. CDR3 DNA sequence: TGTGCCAGCAGTCCACTAGCGCTGTCTAACAATGAGCAGTTCTTC.

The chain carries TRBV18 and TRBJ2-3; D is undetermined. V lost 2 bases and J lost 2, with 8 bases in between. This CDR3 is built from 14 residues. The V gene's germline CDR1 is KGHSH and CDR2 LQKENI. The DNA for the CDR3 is TGTGCCAGCTCACCATTAACTACCACAGATACGCAGTATTTT. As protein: CASSPLTTTDTQYF. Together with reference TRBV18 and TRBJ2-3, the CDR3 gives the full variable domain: NAGVMQNPRHLVRRRGQEARLRCSPMKGHSHVYWYRQLPEEGLKFMVYLQKENIIDESGMPKERFSAEFPKEGPSILRIQQVVRGDSAAYFCASSPLTTTDTQYFGPGTRLTVL.

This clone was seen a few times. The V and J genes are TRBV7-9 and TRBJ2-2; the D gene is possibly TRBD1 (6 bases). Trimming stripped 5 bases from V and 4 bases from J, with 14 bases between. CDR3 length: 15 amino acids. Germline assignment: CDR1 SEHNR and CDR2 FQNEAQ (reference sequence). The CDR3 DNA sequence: TGTGCCAGCAGCCCCCCCAGGGGCACCACCGGGGAGCTGTTTTTT. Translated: CASSPPRGTTGELFF.

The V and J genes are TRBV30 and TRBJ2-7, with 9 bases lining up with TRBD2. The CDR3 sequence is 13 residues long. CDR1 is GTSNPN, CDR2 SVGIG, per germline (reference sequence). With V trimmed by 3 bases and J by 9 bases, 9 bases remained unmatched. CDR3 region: CAWRLWREGTQYF. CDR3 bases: TGTGCCTGGAGGCTGTGGCGGGAGGGGACGCAGTACTTC. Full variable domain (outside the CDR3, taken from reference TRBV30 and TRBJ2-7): SQTIHQWPATLVQPVGSPLSLECTVEGTSNPNLYWYRQAAGRGLQLLFYSVGIGQISSEVPQNLSASRPQDRQFILSSKKLLLSDSGFYLCAWRLWREGTQYFGPGTRLTVT.

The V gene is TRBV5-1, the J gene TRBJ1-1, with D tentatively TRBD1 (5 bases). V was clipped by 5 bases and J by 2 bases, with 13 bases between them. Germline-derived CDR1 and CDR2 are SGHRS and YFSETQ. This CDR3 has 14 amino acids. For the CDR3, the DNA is TGCGCCAGCAGATCTCAGGGTCCAAACACTGAAGCTTTCTTT. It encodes CASRSQGPNTEAFF.

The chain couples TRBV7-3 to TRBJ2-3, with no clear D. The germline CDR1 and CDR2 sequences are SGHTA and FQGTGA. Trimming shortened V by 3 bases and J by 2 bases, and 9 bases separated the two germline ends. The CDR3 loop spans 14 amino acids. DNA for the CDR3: TGTGCCAGCAGCTTTGGCCAACACACAGATACGCAGTATTTT. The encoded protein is CASSFGQHTDTQYF.

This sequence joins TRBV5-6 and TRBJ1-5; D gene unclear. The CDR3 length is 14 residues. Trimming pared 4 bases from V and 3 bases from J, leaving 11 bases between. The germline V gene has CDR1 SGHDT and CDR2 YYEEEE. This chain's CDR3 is CASSAARNNQPQHF. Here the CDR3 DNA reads TGTGCCAGCAGCGCAGCCAGGAACAATCAGCCCCAGCATTTT.

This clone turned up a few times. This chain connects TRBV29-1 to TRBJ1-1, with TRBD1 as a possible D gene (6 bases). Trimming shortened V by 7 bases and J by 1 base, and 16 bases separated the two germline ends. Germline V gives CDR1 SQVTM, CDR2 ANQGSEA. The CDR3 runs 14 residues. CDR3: CSGGPQGPNTEAFF. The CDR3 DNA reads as TGCAGCGGAGGCCCACAGGGACCGAACACTGAAGCTTTCTTT. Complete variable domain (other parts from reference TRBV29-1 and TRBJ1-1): SAVISQKPSRDICQRGTSLTIQCQVDSQVTMMFWYRQQPGQSLTLIATANQGSEATYESGFVIDKFPISRPNLTFSTLTVSNMSPEDSSIYLCSGGPQGPNTEAFFGQGTRLTVV.